This TCR beta chain was sequenced during a study of early T cells in non-severe SARS-CoV-2 infection. Study summary: Bulk RNA from unsorted whole blood was sequenced; chains were unpaired.

In the library, individual cDNA molecules carried attached unique molecular identifiers. Via MiXCR, TCRdb re-called the 5' RACE reads, giving one row per CDR3 protein. Counted here are about 70,000 distinct CDR3 sequences, 13% to 15% occurring once; the ten biggest clones make up approximately 4%. This specimen consisted of whole blood, obtained at baseline. The receptor comes from an adult who was a healthcare worker with PCR-confirmed SARS-CoV-2 infection or an uninfected control (not recorded which).

As DNA, the CDR3 is TGTGCCAGCAGCAAGACTAGCGGGAGCACAGATACGCAGTATTTT. Translated: CASSKTSGSTDTQYF. This sequence joins TRBV5-4 and TRBJ2-3; 10 nucleotides agree with TRBD2. With V trimmed by 4 bases and J by 0 bases, 2 bases remained unmatched. Germline V gene sequence: CDR1 SGHNT, CDR2 YYREEE (reference sequence). The CDR3 consists of 15 residues.